This T cell receptor beta chain emerged from a study of blood T cell repertoires in COVID-19. Study context: The United States, Italy and Spain provided the acute and convalescent COVID-19 samples.

The CDR3 has 14 residues. Germline CDR1 and CDR2: SGHRS and YFSETQ. The V segment lost 7 bases and the J segment 2 bases; nucleotides outside the gene matches: 8. Data came from immunoSEQ multiplex PCR; TCRdb stores just in-frame clones and leaves some out. The sample has roughly 250,000 clones, around nine tenths seen once. Donors of Cohort 3 who recovered were those that had two negative PCRs, clearance, or symptom resolution. The V call is TRBV5-1, the J call TRBJ2-7; 8 positions match TRBD2. Sequenced: PBMCs or T cells enriched from blood (not recorded which). This clonotype was obtained from a woman aged 45 to 65 who had recovered from COVID-19. The chain's CDR3 is CASREGTLTYEQYF. DNA for the CDR3: TGCGCCAGCCGGGAGGGGACACTTACCTACGAGCAGTACTTC.